These T cell receptor beta chains were read from a single sample in a study of T cell responses to AZD1222 COVID-19 vaccine. Here immunoSEQ multiplex PCR was the method, and the copy in TCRdb shows in-frame clones only, minus some. In the table there are under 150,000 clones, roughly nine tenths of which are singletons. Sequenced material: peripheral blood, taken on day 0 of AZD1222 vaccination. These TCRs come from an adult in good health. Both conserved end residues are part of each CDR3. The D gene is left open where the match is weak. Expanded clones are given a class, and other clones once, few, many or no size at all.

clone_size j_call v_call d_call cdr3_nt cdr3_aa
- TRBJ1-5 TRBV6-5 - TGTGCCAGCAGCGCAATGGGCAATCAGCCCCAGCATTTT CASSAMGNQPQHF
- TRBJ1-3 TRBV5-1 - TGCGCCAGCAGCTTGGTCGGGTACGGAAACACCATATATTTT CASSLVGYGNTIYF
- TRBJ2-1 TRBV4-1 - TGCGCCAGCAGCCAGCAGGTAATCTCCTACAATGAGCAGTTCTTC CASSQQVISYNEQFF
- TRBJ1-5 TRBV27 - TGTGCCAGCAGCCCATTCTACGGATCCAATCAGCCCCAGCATTTT CASSPFYGSNQPQHF
- TRBJ2-7 TRBV28 - TGTGCCAGCAGTTCGTCAGGGTTGTACGAGCAGTACTTC CASSSSGLYEQYF
- TRBJ1-2 TRBV6-5 - TGTGCCAGCAGAACCGGCCTGGGGGGCTACACCTTC CASRTGLGGYTF
few TRBJ2-2 TRBV10-3 TRBD1 TGTGCCATCAGACCCAGGGGGCTAGCCGGCACCGGGGAGCTGTTTTTT CAIRPRGLAGTGELFF
- TRBJ2-1 TRBV28 - TGTGCCAGCACTCCAACGTCGGGACAGATTAATAGCGGCTCCTACAATGAGCAGTTCTTC CASTPTSGQINSGSYNEQFF
- TRBJ1-2 TRBV6-5 - TGTGCCGGCGGAGCTGGGGGTTCGGGAGGCTACACCTTC CAGGAGGSGGYTF
- TRBJ2-7 TRBV5-4 - TGTGCCAGCAGCCCGTTGGGGGGGGGCGGGATCACTTCTGAGCAGTACTTC CASSPLGGGGITSEQYF
- TRBJ2-2 TRBV24-1 TRBD1 TGTGCCATCCAAACAGGGGTTACCGGGGAGCTGTTTTTT CAIQTGVTGELFF
- TRBJ1-6 TRBV18 - TGTGCCAGCTCACCACAGGGGAACTCCTATAATTCACCCCTCCACTTT CASSPQGNSYNSPLHF
- TRBJ2-7 TRBV24-1 - TGTGCCACCAGTCGCGGGGGACAATACGAGCAGTACTTC CATSRGGQYEQYF
once TRBJ2-7 TRBV15 TRBD2 TGTGCCACCAGCAGAGGGGGGAGGGGCCTGTTCTACGAGCAGTACTTC CATSRGGRGLFYEQYF
- TRBJ2-2 TRBV10-2 TRBD2 TGCGCCAGCAAGGAAGCGGGAGTATCCGGGGAGCTGTTTTTT CASKEAGVSGELFF